This T cell receptor (beta chain) was obtained from a study of Graves' ophthalmopathy and Graves' hyperthyroidism. Ten or more counts support this clonotype. Germline CDR1 DFQATT, CDR2 SNEGSKA (reference sequence). V trimming: 0 bases; J trimming: 5 bases; junction bases outside the gene matches: 12. The CDR3 is 17 amino acids. From RNA, the CDR3 regions of TCR beta chains were amplified and sequenced. RT-PCR was first run with HTBI primers, then multiplex PCR in a second round. TCRdb itself ran the multiplex PCR reads through MiXCR, one entry per CDR3 protein. Of about 380,000 distinct CDR3 sequences in the sample, 15% were seen once.

This clonotype was sampled from a woman aged 18-29 years with stable Graves' hyperthyroidism. V gene TRBV20-1 combines with J gene TRBJ2-5, with TRBD2 identical over 10 bases. The sequenced material came from peripheral blood. CDR3 loop: CSARDLNRVLAGETQYF. CDR3 DNA sequence: TGCAGTGCTAGAGATCTGAATCGAGTACTAGCGGGGGAGACCCAGTACTTC.